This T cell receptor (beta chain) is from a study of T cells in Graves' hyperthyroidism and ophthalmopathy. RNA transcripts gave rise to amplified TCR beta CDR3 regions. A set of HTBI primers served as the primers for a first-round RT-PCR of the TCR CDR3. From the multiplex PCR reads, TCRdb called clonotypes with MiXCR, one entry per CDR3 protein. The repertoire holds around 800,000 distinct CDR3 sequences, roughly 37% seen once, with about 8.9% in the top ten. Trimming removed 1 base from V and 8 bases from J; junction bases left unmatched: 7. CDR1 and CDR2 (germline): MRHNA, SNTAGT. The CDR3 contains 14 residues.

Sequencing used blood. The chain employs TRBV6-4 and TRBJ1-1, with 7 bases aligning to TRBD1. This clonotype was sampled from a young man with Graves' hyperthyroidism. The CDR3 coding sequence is TGTGCCAGCAGTGACTTGACAGGGATGGAGGAAGCTTTCTTT. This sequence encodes CASSDLTGMEEAFF.